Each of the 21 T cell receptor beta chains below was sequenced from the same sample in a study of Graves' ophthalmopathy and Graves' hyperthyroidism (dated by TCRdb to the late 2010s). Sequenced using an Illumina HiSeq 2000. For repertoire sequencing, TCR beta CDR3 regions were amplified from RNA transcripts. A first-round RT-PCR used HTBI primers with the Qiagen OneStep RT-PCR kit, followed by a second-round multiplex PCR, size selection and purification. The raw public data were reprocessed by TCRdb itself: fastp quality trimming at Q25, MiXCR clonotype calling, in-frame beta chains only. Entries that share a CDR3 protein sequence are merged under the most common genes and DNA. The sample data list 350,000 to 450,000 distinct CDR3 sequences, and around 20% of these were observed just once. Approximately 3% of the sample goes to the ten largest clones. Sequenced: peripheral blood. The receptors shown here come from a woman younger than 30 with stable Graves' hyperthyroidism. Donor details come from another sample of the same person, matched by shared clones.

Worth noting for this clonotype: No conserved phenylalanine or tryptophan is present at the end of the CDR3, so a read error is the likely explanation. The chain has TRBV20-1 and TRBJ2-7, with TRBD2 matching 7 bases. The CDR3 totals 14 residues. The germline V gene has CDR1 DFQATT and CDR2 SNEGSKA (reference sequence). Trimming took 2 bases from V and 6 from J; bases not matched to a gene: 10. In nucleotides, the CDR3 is TGCAGTGCTAGACTCAGCGGGACGGAGCTCGAGCAGTACTAC. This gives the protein CSARLSGTELEQYY.

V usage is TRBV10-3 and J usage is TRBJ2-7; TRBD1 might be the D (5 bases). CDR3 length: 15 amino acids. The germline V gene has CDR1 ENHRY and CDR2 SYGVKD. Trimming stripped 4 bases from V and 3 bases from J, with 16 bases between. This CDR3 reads CAISVPKGSNYEQYF. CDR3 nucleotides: TGTGCCATCAGTGTCCCTAAGGGGTCAAACTACGAGCAGTACTTC.

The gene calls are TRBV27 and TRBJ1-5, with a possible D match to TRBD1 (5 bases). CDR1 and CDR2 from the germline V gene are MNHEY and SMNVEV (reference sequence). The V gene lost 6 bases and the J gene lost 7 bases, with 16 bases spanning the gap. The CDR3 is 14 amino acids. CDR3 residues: CASRARGGEQPQHF. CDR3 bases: TGTGCCAGCAGAGCTCGGGGGGGAGAACAGCCCCAGCATTTT.

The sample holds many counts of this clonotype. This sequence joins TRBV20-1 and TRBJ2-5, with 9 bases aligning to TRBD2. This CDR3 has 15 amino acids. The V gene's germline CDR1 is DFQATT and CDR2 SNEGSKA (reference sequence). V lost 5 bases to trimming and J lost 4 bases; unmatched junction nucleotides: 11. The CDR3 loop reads CSASPSGELGETQYF. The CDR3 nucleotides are TGCAGTGCTTCCCCTAGCGGGGAGTTGGGAGAGACCCAGTACTTC.

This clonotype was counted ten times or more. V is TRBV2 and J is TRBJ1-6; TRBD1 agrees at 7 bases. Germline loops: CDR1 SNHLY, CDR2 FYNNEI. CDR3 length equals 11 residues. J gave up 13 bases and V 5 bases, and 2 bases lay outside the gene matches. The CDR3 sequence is CASSTTGPLHF. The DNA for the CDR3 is TGTGCCAGCAGTACGACAGGGCCCCTCCACTTT.

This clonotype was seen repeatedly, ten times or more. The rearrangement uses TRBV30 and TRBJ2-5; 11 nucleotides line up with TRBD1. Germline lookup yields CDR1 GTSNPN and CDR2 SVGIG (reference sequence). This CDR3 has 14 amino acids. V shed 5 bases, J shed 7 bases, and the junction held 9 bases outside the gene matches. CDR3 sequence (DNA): TGTGCCTGGTCCGGACAGGGGGCTGTCGGGACCCAGTACTTC. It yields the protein CAWSGQGAVGTQYF. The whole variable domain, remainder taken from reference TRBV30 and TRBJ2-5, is SQTIHQWPATLVQPVGSPLSLECTVEGTSNPNLYWYRQAAGRGLQLLFYSVGIGQISSEVPQNLSASRPQDRQFILSSKKLLLSDSGFYLCAWSGQGAVGTQYFGPGTRLLVL.

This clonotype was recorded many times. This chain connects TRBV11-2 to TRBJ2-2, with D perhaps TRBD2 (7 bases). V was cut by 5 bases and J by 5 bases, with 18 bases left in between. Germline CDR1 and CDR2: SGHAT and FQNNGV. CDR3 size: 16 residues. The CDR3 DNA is TGTGCCAGCAGCAAAGTGGTGGGAGGGGGGACCGGGGAGCTGTTTTTT. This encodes CASSKVVGGGTGELFF.

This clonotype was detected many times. The CDR3 bases are TGTGCCAGCAGTTTAAACGATAACTATGGCTACACCTTC. This gives the protein CASSLNDNYGYTF. The V and J genes are TRBV28 and TRBJ1-2, with D unclear. V was shortened by 2 bases and J by 1 base, with 5 bases between the two germline ends. CDR3 length equals 13 residues. Germline values: CDR1 MDHEN, CDR2 SYDVKM.

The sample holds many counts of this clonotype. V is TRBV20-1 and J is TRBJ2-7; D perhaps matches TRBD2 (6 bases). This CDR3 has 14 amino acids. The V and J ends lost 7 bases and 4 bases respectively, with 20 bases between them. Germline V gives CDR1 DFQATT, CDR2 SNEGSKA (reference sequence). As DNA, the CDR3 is TGCAGTGATAGGGAGGTAGGCCAGTGTTACGAGCAGTACTTC. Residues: CSDREVGQCYEQYF.

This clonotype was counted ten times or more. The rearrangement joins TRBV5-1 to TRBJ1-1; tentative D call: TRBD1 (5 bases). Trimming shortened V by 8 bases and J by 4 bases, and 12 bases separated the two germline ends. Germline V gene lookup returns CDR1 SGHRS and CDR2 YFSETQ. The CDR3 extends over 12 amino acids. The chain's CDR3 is CASQRGTTEAFF. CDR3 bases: TGCGCCAGTCAGAGGGGTACCACTGAAGCTTTCTTT. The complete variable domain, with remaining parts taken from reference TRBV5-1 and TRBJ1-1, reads KAGVTQTPRYLIKTRGQQVTLSCSPISGHRSVSWYQQTPGQGLQFLFEYFSETQRNKGNFPGRFSGRQFSNSRSEMNVSTLELGDSALYLCASQRGTTEAFFGQGTRLTVV.

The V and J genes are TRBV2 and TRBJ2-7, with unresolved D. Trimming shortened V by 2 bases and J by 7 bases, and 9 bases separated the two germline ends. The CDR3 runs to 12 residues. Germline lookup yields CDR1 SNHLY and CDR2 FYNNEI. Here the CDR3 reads CASSEITIEQYF. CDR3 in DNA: TGTGCCAGCAGTGAAATCACTATAGAGCAGTACTTC.

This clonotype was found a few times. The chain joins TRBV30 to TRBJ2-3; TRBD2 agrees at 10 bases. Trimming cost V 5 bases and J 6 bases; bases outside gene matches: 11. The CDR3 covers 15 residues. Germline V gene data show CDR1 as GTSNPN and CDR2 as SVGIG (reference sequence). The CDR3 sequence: CAWGGVVAGGDTQYF. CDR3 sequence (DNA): TGTGCCTGGGGGGGTGTGGTAGCGGGAGGTGATACGCAGTATTTT.

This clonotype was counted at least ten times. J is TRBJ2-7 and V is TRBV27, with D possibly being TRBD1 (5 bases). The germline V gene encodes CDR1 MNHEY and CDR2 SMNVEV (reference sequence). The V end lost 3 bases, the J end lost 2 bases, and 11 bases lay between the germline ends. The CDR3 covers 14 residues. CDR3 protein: CASSFDSVAYEQYF. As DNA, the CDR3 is TGTGCCAGCAGTTTCGACAGTGTAGCCTACGAGCAGTACTTC.

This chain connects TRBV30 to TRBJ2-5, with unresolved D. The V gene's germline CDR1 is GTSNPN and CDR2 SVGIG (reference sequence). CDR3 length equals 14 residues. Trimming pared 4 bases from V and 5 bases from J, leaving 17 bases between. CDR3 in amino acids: CAWKGRTTGETQYF. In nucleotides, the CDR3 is TGTGCCTGGAAGGGCCGCACGACGGGCGAGACCCAGTACTTC.

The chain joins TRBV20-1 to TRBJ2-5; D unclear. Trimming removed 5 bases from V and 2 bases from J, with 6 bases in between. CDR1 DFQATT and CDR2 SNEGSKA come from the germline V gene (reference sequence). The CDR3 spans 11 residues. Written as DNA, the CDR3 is TGCAGTGCTGACTCACAAGAGACCCAGTACTTC. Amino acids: CSADSQETQYF.

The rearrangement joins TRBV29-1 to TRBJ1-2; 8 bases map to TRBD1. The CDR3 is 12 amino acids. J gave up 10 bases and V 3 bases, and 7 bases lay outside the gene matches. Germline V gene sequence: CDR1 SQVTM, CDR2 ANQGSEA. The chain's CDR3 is CSVDRTGQVYTF. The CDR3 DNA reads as TGCAGCGTTGACCGGACAGGGCAAGTCTACACCTTC.

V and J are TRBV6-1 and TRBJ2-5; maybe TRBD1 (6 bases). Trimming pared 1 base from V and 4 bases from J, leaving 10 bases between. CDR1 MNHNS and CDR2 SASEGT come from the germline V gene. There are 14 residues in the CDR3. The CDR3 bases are TGTGCCAGCAGTGAAGACAGGGCGGTAGAGACCCAGTACTTC. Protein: CASSEDRAVETQYF.

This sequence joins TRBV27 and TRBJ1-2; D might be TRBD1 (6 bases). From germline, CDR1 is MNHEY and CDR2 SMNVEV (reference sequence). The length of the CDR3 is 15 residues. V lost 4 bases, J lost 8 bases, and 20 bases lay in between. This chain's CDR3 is CASSYRGAGFGGYTF. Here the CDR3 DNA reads TGTGCCAGCAGTTACCGGGGGGCGGGTTTTGGAGGCTACACCTTC.

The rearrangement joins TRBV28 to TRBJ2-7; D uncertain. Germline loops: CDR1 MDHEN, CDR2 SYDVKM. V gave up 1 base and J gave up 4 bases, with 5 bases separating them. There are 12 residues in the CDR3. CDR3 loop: CASSLYEYEQYF. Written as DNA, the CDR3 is TGTGCCAGCAGTTTATATGAATACGAGCAGTACTTC. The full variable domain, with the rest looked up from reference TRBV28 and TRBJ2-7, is DVKVTQSSRYLVKRTGEKVFLECVQDMDHENMFWYRQDPGLGLRLIYFSYDVKMKEKGDIPEGYSVSREKKERFSLILESASTNQTSMYLCASSLYEYEQYFGPGTRLTVT.

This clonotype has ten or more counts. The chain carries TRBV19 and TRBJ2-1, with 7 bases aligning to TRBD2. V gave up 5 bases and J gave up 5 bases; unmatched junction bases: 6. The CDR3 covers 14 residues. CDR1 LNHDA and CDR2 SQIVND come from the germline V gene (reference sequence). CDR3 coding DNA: TGTGCCAGTAGTCGGTCTAGCGGAAACAATGAGCAGTTCTTC. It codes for CASSRSSGNNEQFF.

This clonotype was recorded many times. This CDR3 reads CASSRGQGSLGGRETQYF. CDR3 nucleotides: TGTGCCAGCAGCCGCGGACAGGGATCACTAGGGGGTAGAGAGACCCAGTACTTC. This chain links TRBV6-5 with TRBJ2-5; the match to TRBD1 covers 8 bases. In germline, CDR1 is MNHEY, CDR2 SVGAGI. CDR3 size: 18 residues. The J segment lost 4 bases and the V segment lost 6 bases, leaving 19 bases of the junction unmatched.